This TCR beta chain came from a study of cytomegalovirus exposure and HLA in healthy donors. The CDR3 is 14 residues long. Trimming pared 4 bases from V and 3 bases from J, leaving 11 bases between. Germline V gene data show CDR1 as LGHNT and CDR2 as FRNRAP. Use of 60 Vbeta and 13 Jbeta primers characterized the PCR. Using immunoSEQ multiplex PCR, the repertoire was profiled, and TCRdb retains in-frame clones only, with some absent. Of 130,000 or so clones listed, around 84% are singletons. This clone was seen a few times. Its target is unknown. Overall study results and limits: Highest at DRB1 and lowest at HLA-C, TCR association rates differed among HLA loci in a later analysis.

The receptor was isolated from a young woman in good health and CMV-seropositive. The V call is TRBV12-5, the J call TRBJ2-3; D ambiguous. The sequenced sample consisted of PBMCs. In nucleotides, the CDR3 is TGTGCTAGTGGTTCACCTATCATGACAGATACGCAGTATTTT. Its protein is CASGSPIMTDTQYF.